Below are 3 T cell receptor beta chains sequenced from a single sample in a study of response to subunit inactivated influenza vaccine. One entry per CDR3 protein, called by TCRdb with MiXCR from the RT-PCR reads. The sample lists about 700,000 distinct CDR3 sequences, approximately 15% seen once, with roughly 6.4% in the top ten. The sequencing used PBMCs from blood, collected 14 days before vaccination. The receptor set was obtained from a man aged 50-60 years who received an inactivated influenza vaccine.

V and J are TRBV7-9 and TRBJ2-7; D gene uncertain. Germline values: CDR1 SEHNR, CDR2 FQNEAQ (reference sequence). V was shortened by 4 bases and J by 0 bases, with 7 bases between the two germline ends. The CDR3 contains 13 residues. CDR3 nucleotides: TGTGCCAGCAGCTATGCACGCTCCTACGAGCAGTACTTC. It is translated as CASSYARSYEQYF.

The V gene is TRBV20-1, the J gene TRBJ2-1; 13 bases map to TRBD2. CDR3 size: 14 residues. Germline V lookup: CDR1 DFQATT, CDR2 SNEGSKA (reference sequence). After removal of 6 bases from V and 10 bases from J, the junction contained 9 bases not matched to a gene. CDR3 sequence: CSADGLAGVQEQFF. The DNA of the CDR3 is TGCAGTGCGGATGGACTAGCGGGAGTACAGGAGCAGTTCTTC.

This clonotype was detected a few times. The V call is TRBV27, the J call TRBJ2-6; 10 bases are a match to TRBD1. Germline loops: CDR1 MNHEY, CDR2 SMNVEV (reference sequence). The CDR3 has 17 amino acids. V lost 3 bases, J lost 3 bases, and 5 bases stayed unmatched. Here the CDR3 DNA reads TGTGCCAGCAGTTTGGGGACAGGGGTTTTTGGGGCCAACGTCCTGACTTTC. This sequence encodes CASSLGTGVFGANVLTF.